This T cell receptor beta chain was recovered during a study of OX40 agonist ivuxolimab in advanced cancers. In the study overall: The patients got ivuxolimab, which is an agonistic anti-OX40 (CD134) antibody.

The method was immunoSEQ multiplex PCR; TCRdb's version includes in-frame clones alone and lacks a portion of them. The repertoire consists of fewer than 85,000 clones, with about four fifths occurring once and the leading ten covering 0.76%. Trimming cost V 2 bases and J 5 bases, with 14 bases left between them. The germline V gene encodes CDR1 SGHVS and CDR2 FQNEAQ. The CDR3 totals 15 residues. Sequencing was performed on CD4+ or CD8+ T cells sorted from blood, taken in a trial of the OX40 agonist ivuxolimab. J is TRBJ2-3 and V is TRBV7-8; D might be TRBD1 or TRBD2, each matching 5 bases. This TCR came from an adult with an advanced solid tumor such as melanoma, head and neck, liver or kidney cancer. CDR3 in amino acids: CASSLQGVGRDTQYF. The DNA of the CDR3 is TGTGCCAGCAGCTTACAGGGAGTCGGAAGAGATACGCAGTATTTT.